The T cell receptor (beta chain) under discussion was sequenced for a study of Ad26.COV2.S vaccination and SARS-CoV-2 variants. Treatment of the sample: over 15 received Ad26.COV2.S at low or high dose, single or two shots; about 5 received placebo; per-sample allocation not given. Sample collection was performed on day 63 after the first vaccine or placebo injection. Assay: immunoSEQ multiplex PCR; the TCRdb copy retains only in-frame clones and omits some. The sample includes about 320,000 clones, about 90% seen only once; the top ten take 5% to 6.5%. The clonotype was recovered from a person between 18 and 59 years old who received the Ad26.COV2.S COVID-19 vaccine or a placebo. This material consisted of peripheral blood, taken in a trial of Ad26.COV2.S vaccine versus placebo.

The CDR3 region has the DNA TGTGCCAGCAGTTTCGAAGACAGGGACGTGTTTGGCTACACCTTC. As protein: CASSFEDRDVFGYTF. The chain recombines TRBV28 with TRBJ1-2; 7 nucleotides match TRBD1. This CDR3 comprises 15 residues. CDR1 is MDHEN, CDR2 SYDVKM, per germline. V shed 3 bases and J 7 bases; nucleotides not matched to a gene: 11.